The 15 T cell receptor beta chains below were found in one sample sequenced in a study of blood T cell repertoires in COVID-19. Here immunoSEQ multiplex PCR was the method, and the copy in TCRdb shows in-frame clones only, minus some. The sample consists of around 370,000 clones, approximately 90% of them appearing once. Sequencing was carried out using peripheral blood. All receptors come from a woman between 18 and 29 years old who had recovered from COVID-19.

The CDR3 loop is CASSSADRGDTEAFF. The DNA for the CDR3 is TGTGCCAGCAGCTCGGCGGACAGGGGGGACACTGAAGCTTTCTTT. This sequence joins TRBV7-6 and TRBJ1-1, with 10 bases aligning to TRBD1. Germline-derived CDR1 and CDR2 are SGHVS and FNYEAQ. The CDR3 has 15 amino acids. Trimming at V came to 4 bases and at J to 3 bases, leaving 5 bases not matched to a gene.

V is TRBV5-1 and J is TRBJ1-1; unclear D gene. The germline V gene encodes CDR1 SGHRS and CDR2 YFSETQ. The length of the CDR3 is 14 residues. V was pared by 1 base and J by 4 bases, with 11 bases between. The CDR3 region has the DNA TGCGCCAGCAGCTTGAGTTTTGAGGGCACTGAAGCTTTCTTT. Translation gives CASSLSFEGTEAFF.

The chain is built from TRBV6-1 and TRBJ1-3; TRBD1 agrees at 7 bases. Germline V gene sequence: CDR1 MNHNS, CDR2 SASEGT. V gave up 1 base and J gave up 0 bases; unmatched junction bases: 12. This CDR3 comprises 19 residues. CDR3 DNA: TGTGCCAGCAGTGAAGGACTTGTGAGGGGGCTTAACTCTGGAAACACCATATATTTT. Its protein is CASSEGLVRGLNSGNTIYF.

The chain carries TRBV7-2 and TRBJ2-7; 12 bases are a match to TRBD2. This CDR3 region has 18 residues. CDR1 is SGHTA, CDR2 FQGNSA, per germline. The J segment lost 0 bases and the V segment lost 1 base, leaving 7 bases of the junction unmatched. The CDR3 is CASSLGSGLAGSSYEQYV. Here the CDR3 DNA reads TGTGCCAGCAGCTTAGGCTCGGGACTAGCGGGTAGCTCCTACGAGCAGTACGTC.

This CDR3 reads CASSVLAEYNEQFF. The DNA of the CDR3 is TGTGCCAGCAGCGTGCTAGCAGAGTACAATGAGCAGTTCTTC. The chain is built from TRBV11-3 and TRBJ2-1; D is possibly TRBD2 (5 bases). CDR3 length: 14 residues. Germline-derived CDR1 and CDR2 are SGHNT and YENEEA. Trimming shortened V by 5 bases and J by 4 bases, and 12 bases separated the two germline ends. The full variable domain, with the rest looked up from reference TRBV11-3 and TRBJ2-1, is EAGVVQSPRYKIIEKKQPVAFWCNPISGHNTLYWYLQNLGQGPELLIRYENEEAVDDSQLPKDRFSAERLKGVDSTLKIQPAELGDSAVYLCASSVLAEYNEQFFGPGTRLTVL.

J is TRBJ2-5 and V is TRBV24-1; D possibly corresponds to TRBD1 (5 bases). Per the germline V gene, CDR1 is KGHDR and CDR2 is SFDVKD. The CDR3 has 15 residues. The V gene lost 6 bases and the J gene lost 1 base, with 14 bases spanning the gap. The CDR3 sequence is CATSPDRSAQETQYF. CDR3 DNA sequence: TGTGCCACCAGTCCCGACAGATCCGCCCAAGAGACCCAGTACTTC.

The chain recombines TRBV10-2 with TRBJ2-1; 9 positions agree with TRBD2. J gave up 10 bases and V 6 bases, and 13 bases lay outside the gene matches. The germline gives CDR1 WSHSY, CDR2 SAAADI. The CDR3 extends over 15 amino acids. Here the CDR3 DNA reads TGCGCCAGCAGCCCGGGACTAGCTCCTTTTGGGGAGCAGTTCTTC. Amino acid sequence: CASSPGLAPFGEQFF.

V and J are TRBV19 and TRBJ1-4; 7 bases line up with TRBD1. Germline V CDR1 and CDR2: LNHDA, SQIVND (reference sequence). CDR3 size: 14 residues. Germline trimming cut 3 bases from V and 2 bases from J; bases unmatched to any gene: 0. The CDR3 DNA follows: TGTGCCAGTAGTATGACAGGGACTAATGAAAAACTGTTTTTT. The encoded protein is CASSMTGTNEKLFF.

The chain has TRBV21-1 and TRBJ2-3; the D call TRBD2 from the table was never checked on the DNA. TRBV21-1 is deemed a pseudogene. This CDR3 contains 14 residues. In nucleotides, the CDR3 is TGTGCCAGCAGCAAGGGCGGGAGCACAGATACGCAGTATTTT. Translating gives CASSKGGSTDTQYF.

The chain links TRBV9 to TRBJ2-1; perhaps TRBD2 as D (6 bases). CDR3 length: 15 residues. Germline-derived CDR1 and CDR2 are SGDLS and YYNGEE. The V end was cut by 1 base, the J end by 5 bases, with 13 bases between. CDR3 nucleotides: TGTGCCAGCAGCGTACATCAGCGGGCCGACAATGAGCAGTTCTTC. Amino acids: CASSVHQRADNEQFF.

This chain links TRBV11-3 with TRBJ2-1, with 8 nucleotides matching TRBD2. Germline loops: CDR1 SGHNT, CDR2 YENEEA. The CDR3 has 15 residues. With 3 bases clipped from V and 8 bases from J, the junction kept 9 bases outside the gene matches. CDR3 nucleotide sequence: TGTGCCAGCAGCTTTGCGGGAGGTGATATCTATGAGCAGTTCTTC. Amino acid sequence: CASSFAGGDIYEQFF.

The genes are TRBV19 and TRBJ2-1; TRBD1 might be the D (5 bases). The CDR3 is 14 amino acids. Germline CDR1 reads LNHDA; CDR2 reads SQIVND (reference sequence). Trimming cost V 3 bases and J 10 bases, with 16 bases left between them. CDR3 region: CASSIPQGLREQFF. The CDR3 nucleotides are TGTGCCAGTAGTATTCCGCAGGGCCTTCGGGAGCAGTTCTTC. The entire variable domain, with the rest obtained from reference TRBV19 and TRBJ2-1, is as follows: DGGITQSPKYLFRKEGQNVTLSCEQNLNHDAMYWYRQDPGQGLRLIYYSQIVNDFQKGDIAEGYSVSREKKESFPLTVTSAQKNPTAFYLCASSIPQGLREQFFGPGTRLTVL.

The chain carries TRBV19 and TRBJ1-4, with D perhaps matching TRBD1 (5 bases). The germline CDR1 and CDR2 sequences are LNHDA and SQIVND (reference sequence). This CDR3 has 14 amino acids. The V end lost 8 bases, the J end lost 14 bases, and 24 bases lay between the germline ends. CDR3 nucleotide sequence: TGTGCCAGTCGAGCCCCAGGGCAGCTAGGGAGGCTGTTTTTT. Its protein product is CASRAPGQLGRLFF.

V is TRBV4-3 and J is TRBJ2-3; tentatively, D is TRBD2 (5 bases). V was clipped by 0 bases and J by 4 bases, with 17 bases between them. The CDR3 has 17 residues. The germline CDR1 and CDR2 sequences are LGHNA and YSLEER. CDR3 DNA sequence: TGCGCCAGCAGCCAAGATCTAGGAGGCTTGGCGGCAGATACGCAGTATTTT. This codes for CASSQDLGGLAADTQYF.

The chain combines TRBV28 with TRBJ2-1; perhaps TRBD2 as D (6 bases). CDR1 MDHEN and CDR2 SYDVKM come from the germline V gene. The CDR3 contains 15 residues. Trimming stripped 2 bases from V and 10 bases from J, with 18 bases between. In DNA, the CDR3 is TGTGCCAGCAGTTTAGGTAGCACTAGCCTCGGGGAGCAGTTCTTC. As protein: CASSLGSTSLGEQFF. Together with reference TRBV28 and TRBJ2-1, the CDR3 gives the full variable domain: DVKVTQSSRYLVKRTGEKVFLECVQDMDHENMFWYRQDPGLGLRLIYFSYDVKMKEKGDIPEGYSVSREKKERFSLILESASTNQTSMYLCASSLGSTSLGEQFFGPGTRLTVL.